The TCR beta chain under discussion was sequenced for a study of blood T cell repertoires in COVID-19. Deletions cut 2 bases from V and 7 bases from J, with 11 bases between. Germline assignment: CDR1 MNHEY and CDR2 SVGEGT. This CDR3 spans 14 amino acids. Original processing methods: Amplified reference gene primers provided the basis for estimating nucleated cell counts. Assay used: immunoSEQ multiplex PCR; TCRdb lists only in-frame clones, some missing. Clone size and V and J calls were adopted from that table, with D and trimming inferred from the DNA. Altogether 50,000 to 75,000 clones are present, more than 70% being singletons, with the ten largest covering 6% to 8.5%.

This TCR was recovered from a man in his sixties with acute or convalescent COVID-19. The V gene is TRBV6-2 or TRBV6-3, the J gene TRBJ2-2; D might be TRBD2 (5 bases). Sequencing was carried out using peripheral blood. The CDR3 loop reads CASSYSAGGGELFF. Written as DNA, the CDR3 is TGTGCCAGCAGTTACAGTGCGGGTGGCGGGGAGCTGTTTTTT.